The sequence of this T cell receptor (beta chain) was determined in a study of T-cell memory formation after mild COVID-19. MiXCR, run by TCRdb on the 5' RACE reads, gives a single entry per CDR3 protein. Of about 57,000 distinct CDR3 sequences listed, 12% were seen once; the top ten hold around 23%. The CDR3 runs to 16 residues. Germline V gene sequence: CDR1 SEHNR, CDR2 FQNEAQ (reference sequence). V lost 1 base to trimming and J lost 6 bases, with 17 bases between them. The TCR originated in a man between 18 and 35 years old who had mild COVID-19 (a few samples of this study predate the infection). Cell type and time point are not known. What was sequenced was PBMCs or a T cell subset sorted from them (not recorded which). The genes are TRBV7-9 and TRBJ2-3, with D perhaps being TRBD1 or TRBD2 (6 bases each). The CDR3 DNA follows: TGTGCCAGCAGCTTAGACCTACGGGGGCGCGGGGATACGCAGTATTTT. Its translation: CASSLDLRGRGDTQYF.